Listed here are 11 T cell receptor beta chains from one sample, sequenced in a study of blood T cell repertoires in COVID-19. Data came from immunoSEQ multiplex PCR; TCRdb stores just in-frame clones and leaves some out. This sample has about 350,000 clones, with roughly 90% found just once. Sequencing used PBMCs or T cells enriched from blood (not recorded which). These receptors all come from a woman under 40 who had recovered from COVID-19.

The gene calls are TRBV19 and TRBJ2-1; perhaps TRBD1 as D (5 bases). The CDR3 covers 15 residues. Trimming shortened V by 4 bases and J by 7 bases, and 17 bases separated the two germline ends. Germline CDR1 LNHDA, CDR2 SQIVND (reference sequence). The CDR3 DNA reads as TGTGCCAGTAGTACCCACTGGGGCGAGGTTAATGAGCAGTTCTTC. This sequence encodes CASSTHWGEVNEQFF. Using reference TRBV19 and TRBJ2-1 for the parts outside the CDR3, the full variable domain is DGGITQSPKYLFRKEGQNVTLSCEQNLNHDAMYWYRQDPGQGLRLIYYSQIVNDFQKGDIAEGYSVSREKKESFPLTVTSAQKNPTAFYLCASSTHWGEVNEQFFGPGTRLTVL.

In this sample, this clone turned up a few times. The chain recombines TRBV24-1 with TRBJ1-2; perhaps TRBD1 as D (6 bases). Germline V CDR1 and CDR2: KGHDR, SFDVKD. This CDR3 contains 14 residues. Trimming shortened V by 9 bases and J by 8 bases, and 21 bases separated the two germline ends. The CDR3 spells CATDAGRGSRGYTF. CDR3 nucleotide sequence: TGTGCCACCGATGCCGGCAGGGGCAGTAGGGGCTACACCTTC.

The rearrangement joins TRBV4-3 to TRBJ2-7; possibly TRBD2 for D (5 bases). The V and J ends lost 4 bases and 3 bases respectively, with 16 bases between them. The length of the CDR3 is 15 residues. CDR1 and CDR2 from the germline V gene are LGHNA and YSLEER. Written as DNA, the CDR3 is TGCGCCAGCAGCCCCTCACTAGGAGCCGTCTACGAGCAGTACTTC. It translates to CASSPSLGAVYEQYF.

A few counts support this clone. Other nucleotide sequences in the sample specify the same CDR3. The J gene is TRBJ2-3, the V gene TRBV5-1, with 7 bases that match TRBD1. The V segment lost 0 bases and the J segment 3 bases; nucleotides outside the gene matches: 1. The CDR3 is made up of 14 amino acids. Germline lookup yields CDR1 SGHRS and CDR2 YFSETQ. CDR3 nucleotide sequence: TGCGCCAGCAGCTTGGAGGGGGCTACAGATACGCAGTATTTT. Its protein is CASSLEGATDTQYF.

This chain uses TRBV2 with TRBJ1-2, with 8 nucleotides matching TRBD1. CDR3 length: 14 amino acids. J was trimmed by 7 bases and V by 5 bases; bases with no gene match: 9. The germline V gene has CDR1 SNHLY and CDR2 FYNNEI. CDR3 DNA sequence: TGTGCCAGCAGTCGCAACAGGGGGGAGTCTGGCTACACCTTC. Amino acids: CASSRNRGESGYTF.

The CDR3 DNA sequence: TGTGCCAGCAGTGCCCGACAGGGGGGATCCACCGGGGAGCTGTTTTTT. It encodes CASSARQGGSTGELFF. This chain joins TRBV27 and TRBJ2-2; 9 bases are a match to TRBD1. J lost 4 bases, V lost 5 bases, and 8 bases had no gene match. CDR3 length: 16 amino acids. Germline V gene sequence: CDR1 MNHEY, CDR2 SMNVEV (reference sequence).

A few counts support this clone. The rearrangement links TRBV27 to TRBJ2-2; 10 nucleotides agree with TRBD1. This CDR3 is 15 amino acids long. Losses at the gene ends were 6 bases for V and 7 bases for J; bases not matched to a gene: 8. Germline V CDR1 and CDR2: MNHEY, SMNVEV (reference sequence). The CDR3 region is CASRSGTGVGGELFF. For the CDR3, the DNA is TGTGCCAGCAGGTCTGGGACAGGGGTAGGCGGGGAGCTGTTTTTT.

The V call is TRBV30, the J call TRBJ1-5; 8 bases are shared with TRBD1. J gave up 3 bases and V 7 bases, and 5 bases lay outside the gene matches. This CDR3 is 13 amino acids long. Germline lookup yields CDR1 GTSNPN and CDR2 SVGIG (reference sequence). DNA for the CDR3: TGTGCCTATACGGGACAGGCCAATCAGCCCCAGCATTTT. Residues: CAYTGQANQPQHF. Full variable domain (missing parts from reference TRBV30 and TRBJ1-5): SQTIHQWPATLVQPVGSPLSLECTVEGTSNPNLYWYRQAAGRGLQLLFYSVGIGQISSEVPQNLSASRPQDRQFILSSKKLLLSDSGFYLCAYTGQANQPQHFGDGTRLSIL.

This sequence joins TRBV21-1 and TRBJ2-3; no DNA check was done on the table's D call, TRBD1. TRBV21-1 is noted as a pseudogene. CDR3 size: 15 residues. The CDR3 coding sequence is TGTGCCAGCAGCAAAGGCAACAGGGACACAGATACGCAGTATTTT. Translation gives CASSKGNRDTDTQYF.

The chain has TRBV19 and TRBJ2-7; no reliable D call. The CDR3 sequence is 16 residues long. With 3 bases removed from V and 2 bases from J, the gap between germline ends came to 17 bases. Germline V gene data show CDR1 as LNHDA and CDR2 as SQIVND (reference sequence). CDR3 sequence (DNA): TGTGCCAGTAGTATCGGTGGAGATTTGCGGACCTACGAGCAGTACTTC. As protein: CASSIGGDLRTYEQYF.

The chain combines TRBV2 with TRBJ1-2; a possible D gene is TRBD1 (6 bases). This CDR3 comprises 13 residues. V gave up 10 bases and J gave up 2 bases, with 14 bases separating them. The germline V gene encodes CDR1 SNHLY and CDR2 FYNNEI. The CDR3 DNA is TGTGCCATCCCGGACAGTTTAAACTATGGCTACACCTTC. Protein product: CAIPDSLNYGYTF. Drawing the rest from reference TRBV2 and TRBJ1-2, the complete variable domain is EPEVTQTPSHQVTQMGQEVILRCVPISNHLYFYWYRQILGQKVEFLVSFYNNEISEKSEIFDDQFSVERPDGSNFTLKIRSTKLEDSAMYFCAIPDSLNYGYTFGSGTRLTVV.